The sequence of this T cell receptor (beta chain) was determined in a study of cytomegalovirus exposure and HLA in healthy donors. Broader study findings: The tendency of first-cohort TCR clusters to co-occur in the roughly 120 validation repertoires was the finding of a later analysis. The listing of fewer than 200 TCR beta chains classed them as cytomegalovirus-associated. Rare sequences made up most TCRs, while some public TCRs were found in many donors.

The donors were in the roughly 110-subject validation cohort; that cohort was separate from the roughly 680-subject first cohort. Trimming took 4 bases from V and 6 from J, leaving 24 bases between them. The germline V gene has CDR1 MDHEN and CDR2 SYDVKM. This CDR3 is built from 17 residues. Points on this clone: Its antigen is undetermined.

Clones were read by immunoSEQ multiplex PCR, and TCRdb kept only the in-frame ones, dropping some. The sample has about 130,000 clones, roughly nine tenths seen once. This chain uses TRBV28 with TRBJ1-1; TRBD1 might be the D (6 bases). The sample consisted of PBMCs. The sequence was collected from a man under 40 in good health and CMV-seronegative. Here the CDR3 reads CASSSLRGTRGSAEAFF. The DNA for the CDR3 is TGTGCCAGCAGTTCTCTAAGGGGGACCCGCGGGTCTGCTGAAGCTTTCTTT.